The entry below describes one TCR beta chain. This entry comes from a study of blood T cell repertoires in COVID-19. With 0 bases removed from V and 3 bases from J, the gap between germline ends came to 21 bases. The V gene's germline CDR1 is LGHNA and CDR2 YSLEER. The CDR3 runs 18 residues. Original methodology: Reference gene primer amplification in the assay estimated nucleated cell counts. Libraries were prepared by immunoSEQ multiplex PCR; TCRdb keeps only in-frame clonotypes and omits some of them. V and J calls and clone size are as listed in that table; D and trimming were resolved from the DNA. The sample has a few hundred thousand clones; roughly 88% are singletons.

This TCR derives from a man younger than 35 with active or convalescent COVID-19. V and J are TRBV4-3 and TRBJ2-7, with TRBD2 as a possible D gene (7 bases). Source material: peripheral blood. The CDR3 sequence: CASSQDWGGGTPYYEQYF. The CDR3 DNA follows: TGCGCCAGCAGCCAAGATTGGGGCGGGGGCACCCCCTACTACGAGCAGTACTTC.